The 4 T cell receptor beta chains given below trace back to one sample, sequenced in a study of T cells in Graves' hyperthyroidism and ophthalmopathy. TCR beta CDR3 regions were amplified from RNA. The study used the HTBI primer set for a first-round RT-PCR of the TCR CDR3. TCRdb independently ran MiXCR on the multiplex PCR reads; one entry per CDR3 protein. Of 450,000 to 700,000 distinct CDR3 sequences listed, around 46% are singletons. The sequencing sample was made of peripheral blood or thyroid tissue (not recorded which). Receptors originate from an adult woman with Graves' disease, either hyperthyroidism or ophthalmopathy (not recorded which).

This clonotype was observed many times. The J gene is TRBJ1-2, the V gene TRBV4-1; TRBD1 matches 9 bases. CDR1 is MGHRA and CDR2 is YSYEKL in the germline V gene. V lost 2 bases and J lost 4; bases outside the gene matches: 5. The CDR3 spans 15 residues. The CDR3 loop is CASSQPGQGPYGYTF. The CDR3 DNA reads as TGCGCCAGCAGCCAACCGGGACAGGGACCCTATGGCTACACCTTC.

This clonotype was found a few times. This sequence joins TRBV29-1 and TRBJ2-7, with D possibly TRBD1 on 5 matching bases. Trimming removed 3 bases from V and 0 bases from J, with 9 bases in between. This CDR3 is built from 13 residues. The germline CDR1 and CDR2 sequences are SQVTM and ANQGSEA. The CDR3 bases are TGCAGCGTTGACTTGGGGCACTCCTACGAGCAGTACTTC. Translation: CSVDLGHSYEQYF.

This clonotype was recorded at least ten times. The rearrangement links TRBV30 to TRBJ1-2; TRBD1 agrees at 7 bases. J lost 9 bases, V lost 4 bases, and 8 bases had no gene match. In germline, CDR1 is GTSNPN, CDR2 SVGIG (reference sequence). The CDR3 totals 12 residues. CDR3 nucleotides: TGTGCCTGGACCGGGGGACAGCCCAGCTACACCTTC. Its translation: CAWTGGQPSYTF.

The chain couples TRBV29-1 to TRBJ2-2; 15 nucleotides agree with TRBD2. CDR3 length: 17 amino acids. J was trimmed by 2 bases and V by 7 bases; bases with no gene match: 8. In germline, CDR1 is SQVTM, CDR2 ANQGSEA. The CDR3: CSAGLAGGRGNTGELFF. In DNA, the CDR3 is TGCAGCGCCGGACTAGCGGGAGGGCGAGGAAACACCGGGGAGCTGTTTTTT.